The 5 T cell receptor beta chains listed next were all sequenced from one sample in a study of regulatory T cells in long-lasting Graves disease. Described time point: persistent/refractory GD, antithyroid drugs over 5 years with positive TRAb. PBMCs provided the RNA from which the TCR library was made. In building TCR beta libraries, iRepertoire HTBI primers were used together with Arm-PCR of CDR3 regions. MiXCR was run by TCRdb on the multiplex PCR reads, yielding one entry per CDR3 protein. The sample includes nearly 350,000 distinct CDR3 sequences, less than 20% seen only once; the top ten take just under 30%. The specimen was peripheral blood mononuclear cells (PBMCs), collected when the disease was refractory, from a patient treated with antithyroid drugs. Every receptor here comes from a female donor with Graves disease.

This clonotype was recorded at least ten times. V gene TRBV6-5 combines with J gene TRBJ1-2; D might be TRBD1 (5 bases). V was clipped by 0 bases and J by 4 bases, with 15 bases between them. CDR1 is MNHEY, CDR2 SVGAGI, per germline. The CDR3 has 16 residues. The CDR3 nucleotides are TGTGCCAGCAGTTACTCTCGACAGCTTGCTGTCTATGGCTACACCTTC. Translating it yields CASSYSRQLAVYGYTF.

This sequence joins TRBV18 and TRBJ2-7; D remains ambiguous. V gave up 2 bases and J gave up 4 bases, with 9 bases separating them. Germline V gene lookup returns CDR1 KGHSH and CDR2 LQKENI. The CDR3 is made up of 13 amino acids. The CDR3 reads CASSPSLWYEQYF. The CDR3, as DNA: TGTGCCAGCTCACCATCTCTCTGGTACGAGCAGTACTTC.

At least ten counts were recorded for this clonotype. The V gene is TRBV28, the J gene TRBJ2-7; no definite D call. V lost 7 bases and J lost 1, with 11 bases in between. Per the germline V gene, CDR1 is MDHEN and CDR2 is SYDVKM. The CDR3 has 13 amino acids. Here the CDR3 DNA reads TGTGCCAGCACTGTTTCACCGTCCTACGAGCAGTACTTC. This encodes CASTVSPSYEQYF.

This chain joins TRBV27 and TRBJ1-1; 7 bases map to TRBD1. This CDR3 has 15 amino acids. Germline CDR1 and CDR2: MNHEY and SMNVEV (reference sequence). Trimming cost V 3 bases and J 4 bases; bases outside gene matches: 8. The CDR3 nucleotides are TGTGCCAGCAGTTTGGGGACAGCCCTTCGCACTGAAGCTTTCTTT. Translating gives CASSLGTALRTEAFF.

Regarding this clonotype: A much larger clone is a single base away; this may be a read error. V is TRBV12-3 or TRBV12-4 and J is TRBJ1-1; maybe TRBD1 (5 bases). The CDR3 covers 14 residues. The CDR3 region has the DNA TGTGCCAGCAGTCTCCGGGACGGTAACACTGGAGCTTTCTTT. Protein: CASSLRDGNTGAFF.